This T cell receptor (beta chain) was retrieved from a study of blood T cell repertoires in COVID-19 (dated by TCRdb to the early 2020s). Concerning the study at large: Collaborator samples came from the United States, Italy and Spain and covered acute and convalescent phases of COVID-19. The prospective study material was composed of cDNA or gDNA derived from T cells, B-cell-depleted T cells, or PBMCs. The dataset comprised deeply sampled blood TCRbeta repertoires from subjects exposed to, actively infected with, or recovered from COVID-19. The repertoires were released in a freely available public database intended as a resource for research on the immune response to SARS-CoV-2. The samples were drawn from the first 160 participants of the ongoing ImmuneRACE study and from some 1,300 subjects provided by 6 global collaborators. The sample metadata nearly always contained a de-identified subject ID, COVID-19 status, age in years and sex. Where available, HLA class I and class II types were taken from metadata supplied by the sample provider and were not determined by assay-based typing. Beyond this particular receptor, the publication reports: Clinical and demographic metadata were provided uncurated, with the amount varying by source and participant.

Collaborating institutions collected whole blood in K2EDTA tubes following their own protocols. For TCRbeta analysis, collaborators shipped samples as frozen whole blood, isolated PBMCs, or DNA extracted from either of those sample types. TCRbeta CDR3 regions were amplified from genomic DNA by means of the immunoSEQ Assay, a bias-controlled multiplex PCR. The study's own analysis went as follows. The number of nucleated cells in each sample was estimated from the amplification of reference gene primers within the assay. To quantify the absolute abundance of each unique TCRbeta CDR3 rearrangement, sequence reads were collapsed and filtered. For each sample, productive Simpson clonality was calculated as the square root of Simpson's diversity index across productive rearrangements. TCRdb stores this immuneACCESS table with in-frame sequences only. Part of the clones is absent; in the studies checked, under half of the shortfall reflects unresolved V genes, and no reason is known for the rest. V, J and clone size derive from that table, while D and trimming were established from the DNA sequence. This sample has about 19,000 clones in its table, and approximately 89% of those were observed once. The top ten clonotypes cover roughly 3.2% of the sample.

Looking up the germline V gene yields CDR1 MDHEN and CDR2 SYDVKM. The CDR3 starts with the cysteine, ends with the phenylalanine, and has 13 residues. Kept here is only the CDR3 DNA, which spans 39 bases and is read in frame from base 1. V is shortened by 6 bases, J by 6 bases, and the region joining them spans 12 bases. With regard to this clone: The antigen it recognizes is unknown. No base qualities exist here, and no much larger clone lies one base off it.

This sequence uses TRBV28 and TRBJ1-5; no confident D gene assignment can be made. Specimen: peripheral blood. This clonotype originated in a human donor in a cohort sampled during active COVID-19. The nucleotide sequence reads TGTGCCAGCAGAGGAACGGGAAGTCAGCCCCAGCATTTT. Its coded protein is CASRGTGSQPQHF.